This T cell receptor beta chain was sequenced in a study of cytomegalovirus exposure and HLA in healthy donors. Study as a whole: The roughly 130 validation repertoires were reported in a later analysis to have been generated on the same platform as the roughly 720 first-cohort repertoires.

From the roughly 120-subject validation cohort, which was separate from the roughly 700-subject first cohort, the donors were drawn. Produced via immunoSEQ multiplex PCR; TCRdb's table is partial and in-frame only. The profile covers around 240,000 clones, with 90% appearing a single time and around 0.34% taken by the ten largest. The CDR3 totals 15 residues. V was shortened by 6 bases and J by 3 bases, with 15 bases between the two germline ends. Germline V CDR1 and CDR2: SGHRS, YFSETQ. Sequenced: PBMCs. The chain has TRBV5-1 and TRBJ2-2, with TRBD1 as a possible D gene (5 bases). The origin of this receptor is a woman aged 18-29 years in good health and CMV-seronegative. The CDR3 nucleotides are TGCGCCAGCATGGGGCAGGTTTCGTACACCGGGGAGCTGTTTTTT. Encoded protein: CASMGQVSYTGELFF.